This entry concerns a single T cell receptor beta chain. The protocol was immunoSEQ multiplex PCR, while the TCRdb copy is restricted to in-frame clones and leaves out a portion. Among hundreds of thousands of clones listed, about 85% were seen once. This record belongs to a study of blood T cell repertoires in COVID-19. Study-wide background: Samples came from the United States, Italy and Spain, spanning acute and convalescent COVID-19.

This CDR3 has 15 residues. The germline V gene encodes CDR1 SGHVS and CDR2 FNYEAQ. V was cut by 4 bases and J by 0 bases, with 10 bases left in between. The chain uses TRBV7-6 and TRBJ2-1; D is unclear. This sequence originates from a human donor in a cohort sampled during active COVID-19. Sequences were obtained from peripheral blood. DNA for the CDR3: TGTGCCAGCAGCTCAGCTGGCAACTCCTACAATGAGCAGTTCTTC. This translates into CASSSAGNSYNEQFF.